This TCR beta chain appears in the sequencing data of a study of post-analysis software for immune sequencing data. Points from the study as a whole: Controls showed lower frequencies than patients for a handful of TRBV segments, and TRBV5-6, TRBV5-1 and TRBV20-1 were among these. Analysis by F measure revealed that same-batch samples clustered strongly together.

The library was made from cDNA and included unique molecular identifiers. One entry per CDR3 protein results from TCRdb running MiXCR on the PCR reads. The repertoire includes approximately 770,000 distinct CDR3 sequences, 35% to 55% of them detected once, and 4.9% sits in the top ten. Notes on this clonotype: Its antigen is still unknown.

Trimming stripped 0 bases from V and 2 bases from J, with 12 bases between. The CDR3 is 15 amino acids. Germline CDR1 and CDR2: SGHDT and YYEEEE. Sequencing was carried out using blood. This clonotype was sampled from a girl aged 10-17 years with multiple sclerosis. J is TRBJ2-7 and V is TRBV5-6, with unresolved D. The CDR3 coding sequence is TGTGCCAGCAGCTTGGCCCTAGTTCCTCCCTACGAGCAGTACTTC. Its protein product is CASSLALVPPYEQYF.